This T cell receptor beta chain was documented in a study of OX40 agonist ivuxolimab in advanced cancers. At the level of the study: Ivuxolimab, which patients received intravenously every 2 weeks, was dosed at 0.01 to 10 mg/kg.

The protocol was immunoSEQ multiplex PCR, while the TCRdb copy is restricted to in-frame clones and leaves out a portion. The sample holds around 60,000 clones; just over 85% are singletons and the top ten take roughly 0.9%. As to this clone: Antigen specificity is unknown.

Whole-study findings and limits: What antigens the expanded peripheral T cells recognized was never established.

Trimming removed 1 base at V and 6 bases at J, with 12 bases between. Germline V gene data show CDR1 as LGHNA and CDR2 as YNFKEQ. CDR3 length: 15 residues. Sequencing used CD4+ or CD8+ T cells sorted from blood, obtained in a trial of the OX40 agonist ivuxolimab. The V and J genes are TRBV4-2 and TRBJ2-2; D remains ambiguous. The source is an adult with an advanced solid tumor such as melanoma, head and neck, liver or kidney cancer. Here the CDR3 DNA reads TGTGCCAGCAGCCAAGTCAAAGGGTCGGCCGGGGAGCTGTTTTTT. Its translation: CASSQVKGSAGELFF.